This TCR beta chain is from a study of graft-versus-host responses after intestinal transplantation. Study as a whole: Transplants given to recipients were multivisceral, liver-intestinal, or isolated intestinal.

General study results and limits: Across patients carrying graft-donor T cell macrochimerism, allografts held high graft-versus-host to host-versus-graft clonal ratios.

Produced via immunoSEQ multiplex PCR; TCRdb's table is partial and in-frame only. The sample gives about 96,000 clones, roughly 92% of which show up once; more than 0.15% is in the top ten. As for this clone: Antigen unknown.

Sequencing used unstimulated CD4+ T cells sorted from spleen or lymph node cells, obtained before intestinal transplant. The receptor comes from a human donor who received an intestinal transplant.

The CDR3 DNA reads as TGTGCCAGCAGCTTCCCCGGGACTAGCGGGAGTGATGGAGGGGATACGCAGTATTTT. Its translation is CASSFPGTSGSDGGDTQYF. The V call is TRBV5-5, the J call TRBJ2-3, with 14 bases fitting TRBD2. Trimming at V came to 2 bases and at J to 6 bases, leaving 14 bases not matched to a gene. This CDR3 has 19 amino acids. Germline V gives CDR1 SGHKS, CDR2 YYEKEE (reference sequence).